This T cell receptor (beta chain) derives from a study of T-cell reconstitution after alpha-beta-depleted transplantation in children (dated by TCRdb to about 2016). About the investigation overall: Using TCR repertoire profiling, the study quantitatively followed how T-cell immune reconstitution unfolded in children after TCRalphabeta/CD19-depleted allogeneic hematopoietic cell transplantation.

CDR1 and CDR2 are read off the germline V gene as SGHTA and FQGNSA. CDR3 length: 14 amino acids, cysteine to phenylalanine. Only CDR3 DNA is held: 42 bases, read in frame from base 1. Trimming removed 10 bases from V and 5 bases from J, leaving 21 bases between the germline ends. The library was built by means of PCR. The instrument was an Illumina HiSeq 2500. TCR library preparation used molecular barcoding, with unique molecular identifiers applied to normalize quantification of the TCRbeta repertoire. The public reads were reanalyzed by TCRdb: fastp trimming at Q25, MiXCR alignment, in-frame beta chains only. Rows with one shared CDR3 protein collapse into an entry with the most common genes and DNA. This sample lists nearly 550,000 distinct CDR3 sequences; around 19% were detected once. Jointly, the top ten make up 2.5% to 4% of the sample. This clonotype has a handful of counts. Its antigen is currently not known. Per-nucleotide qualities are absent, and no much larger clonotype sits a single base away.

The sample consisted of PBMCs from the stem cell graft donor, taken from the stem cell graft. This clonotype was sampled from a human donor who donated a stem cell graft to a child with acute lymphoblastic leukemia. In this chain, TRBV7-2 is recombined with TRBJ2-7; a tentative D call is TRBD2 (5 bases match). CDR3 sequence: CAIPLKVRGNEQYF. The DNA sequence follows: TGTGCCATCCCTTTAAAGGTTCGGGGAAACGAGCAGTACTTC.